This TCR beta chain comes out of a study of T cell repertoires in cytomegalovirus infection. For the study at large: The authors used CMV epitopes that were HLA-C-restricted (recently identified) and HLA-B-restricted (well studied). Indicated by public TCR beta signatures were CMV infection and matching HLA type. The study's findings and limits: It was HLA-C-restricted CMV-specific TCR beta clonotypes that dominated the response ex vivo.

Using its own MiXCR run on the reads, TCRdb lists one record per CDR3 protein. The data hold some 940,000 distinct CDR3 sequences, with less than 40% observed a single time. V lost 6 bases and J lost 0, with 12 bases in between. The CDR3 sequence is 15 residues long. Germline CDR1 SNHLY, CDR2 FYNNEI. A word on this clonotype: Antigen unknown.

This clonotype was obtained from a human donor in good health (CMV status not recorded). Some clones in this sample may be carry-over from other donors' samples. The source was cultured CD8+ T cells from PBMCs, collected from culture after CMV antigen stimulation. The chain is built from TRBV2 and TRBJ1-3; D unresolved. CDR3 DNA: TGTGCCAGCAGGGGCAGATCCTTCTCTGGAAACACCATATATTTT. This codes for CASRGRSFSGNTIYF.